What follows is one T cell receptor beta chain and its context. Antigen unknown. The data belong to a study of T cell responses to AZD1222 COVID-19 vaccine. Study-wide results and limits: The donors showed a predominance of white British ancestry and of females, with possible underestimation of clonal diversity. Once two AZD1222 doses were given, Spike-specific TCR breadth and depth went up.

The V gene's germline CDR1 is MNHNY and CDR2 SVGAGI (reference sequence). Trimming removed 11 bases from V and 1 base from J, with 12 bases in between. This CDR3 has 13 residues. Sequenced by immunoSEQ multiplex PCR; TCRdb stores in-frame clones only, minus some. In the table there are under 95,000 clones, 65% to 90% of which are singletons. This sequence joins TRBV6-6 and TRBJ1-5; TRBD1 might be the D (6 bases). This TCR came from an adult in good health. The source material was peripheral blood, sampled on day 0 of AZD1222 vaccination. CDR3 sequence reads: CAGRTESNQPQHF. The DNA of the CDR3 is TGTGCCGGACGGACAGAGAGCAATCAGCCCCAGCATTTT.